This TCR beta chain stems from a study of Graves' ophthalmopathy and Graves' hyperthyroidism (dated by TCRdb to 2017 to 2018). General notes on the study: Peripheral blood was collected before any treatment was given, at the time of initial diagnosis. A discovery set of 95 to 100 patients (more than 40 ophthalmopathy, under 65 stable hyperthyroidism) was enrolled to explore V-J signatures distinguishing ophthalmopathy from hyperthyroidism. In total, 120 to 150 blood samples were TCR-sequenced: approximately 42 ophthalmopathy, 80 or so hyperthyroidism and about 17 hyperthyroidism-to-ophthalmopathy patients. TCR beta repertoire signatures were used to distinguish Graves' ophthalmopathy from Graves' hyperthyroidism and to predict progression to ophthalmopathy. An independent validation cohort was composed of some 19 hyperthyroidism patients and around 15 patients who later progressed from hyperthyroidism to ophthalmopathy. In over 5 hyperthyroidism patients, the T-cell repertoire of thyroid tissue was compared with the T-cell repertoire of blood. Following sampling, methimazole starting at 30 mg daily was administered to hyperthyroidism patients, and high-dose intravenous methylprednisolone was administered to ophthalmopathy patients. For training and testing, the 80 to 100 patients in the discovery cohort were randomly divided in a 7:3 ratio. Summary of the overall study and its limitations: Among expanded thyroid clonotypes with frequency above 0.001, most also showed up in blood, which suggests that blood repertoires may reflect the thyroid immune response. In cross-validation, the 13-signature model distinguished ophthalmopathy from stable hyperthyroidism with 85% to 90% sensitivity and approximately 81% specificity, and in the test set the corresponding values were roughly 80% and 76%. No statistical method was used to predetermine the sample size, and group allocation was not hidden from the investigators. In validation, the model predicted ophthalmopathy progression with nearly 71% sensitivity and 72% to 80% specificity; approximately 12 predicted patients were CT-confirmed with GO in a median of about 6.2 months.

For repertoire sequencing, the TCR beta CDR3 regions were amplified from RNA transcripts. The first round of RT-PCR was done with HTBI primers and the Qiagen OneStep RT-PCR kit, and was followed by a second round of multiplex PCR, then size selection and purification. Sequencing of the libraries was carried out on an Illumina HiSeq2000 in paired-end mode with 100 bp reads. The paper's processing steps were these. SOAPnuke was used to process the reads, removing any read that contained adapters or uncalled bases, had a mean Phred below 15, or lacked an exact match to the constant primer or identifier. COPE v1.2.5 was used to merge the high-quality paired reads. Each unique nucleotide sequence was treated as a clonotype, and MiTCR v1.1 was used to align the clonotypes to the IMGT TRB V, D and J references. Analysis was restricted to V-J combinations with a frequency above 0.0001, which covered roughly 99% of repertoires. For each V-J combination, a TCR clonal expansion and chaos score was defined as the ratio of F50 clonal expansion to chaos observed in the TCRdist matrix. Welch's t-statistics and random forest were used to reduce the features to about a dozen V-J combinations, which were then used as input to a naive Bayes classifier. The Morisita-Horn index was used to measure how similar the thyroid and blood repertoires were. Through fastp at Q25 and MiXCR, TCRdb rebuilt clones from the public reads, retaining in-frame beta chains. Rows are combined by CDR3 protein, so each entry shows the most common genes and DNA. TCRdb's processing, not the authors' own work, is the source of the V and J calls. The sample table contains roughly 480,000 distinct CDR3 sequences; only one count was recorded for about 15% of them. The ten largest clones capture about 9.4% of the sample.

This clonotype was counted ten times or more. What this receptor recognizes is not known. The junction departs from the called germline gene at one end, perhaps through a read error. Ophthalmopathy patients were characterized by moderately to severely active disease, a Clinical Activity Score of at least 3, a NOSPECS grade of at least 4, and a disease duration under 3 months. Patients with other autoimmune diseases, uncontrolled infections, pregnancy or lactation were excluded from the study. Clinical symptoms, serum thyroxine, TRAb, thyroid ultrasound and orbital computed tomography were used for diagnosis. PBMCs were isolated from approximately 10 ml of fresh peripheral blood by Ficoll-Paque density gradient centrifugation. Total RNA was extracted using Trizol reagent, and RNA quality was checked on an Agilent 2100 Bioanalyzer. Input material: blood. This TCR came from a woman in her twenties or thirties with Graves' ophthalmopathy. Donor details come from another sample of the same person, matched by shared clones.

DNA sequence: TGTGCCAGCCCCGGCAGTCCGGTTTGGTTC. Translated, it reads CASPGSPVWF. The rearrangement combines TRBV28 with TRBJ2-7; a confident D gene designation cannot be given. Including the terminal cysteine and phenylalanine, the CDR3 comprises 10 residues. Only the CDR3 DNA stays, 30 bases, in frame from base 1. Sequences MDHEN (CDR1) and SYDVKM (CDR2) are obtained from the germline V gene.